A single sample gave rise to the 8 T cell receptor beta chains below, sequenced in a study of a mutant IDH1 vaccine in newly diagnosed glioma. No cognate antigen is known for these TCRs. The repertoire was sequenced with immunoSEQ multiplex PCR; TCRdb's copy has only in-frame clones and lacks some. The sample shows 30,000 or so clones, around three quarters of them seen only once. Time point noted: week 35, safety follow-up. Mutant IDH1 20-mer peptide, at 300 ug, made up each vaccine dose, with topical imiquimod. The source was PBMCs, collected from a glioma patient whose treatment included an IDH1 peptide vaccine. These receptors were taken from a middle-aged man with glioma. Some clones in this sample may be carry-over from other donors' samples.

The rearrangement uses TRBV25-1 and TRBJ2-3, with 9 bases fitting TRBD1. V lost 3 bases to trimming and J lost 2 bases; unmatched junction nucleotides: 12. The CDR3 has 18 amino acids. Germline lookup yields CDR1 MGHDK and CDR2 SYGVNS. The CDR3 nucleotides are TGTGCCAGCAGTGATCACGTAGAGACAGGGGGGGACACAGATACGCAGTATTTT. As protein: CASSDHVETGGDTDTQYF.

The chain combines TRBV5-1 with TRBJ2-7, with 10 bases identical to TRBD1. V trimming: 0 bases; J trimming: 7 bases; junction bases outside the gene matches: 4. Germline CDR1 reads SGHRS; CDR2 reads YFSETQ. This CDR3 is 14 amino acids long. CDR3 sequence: CASSLGQGADEQYF. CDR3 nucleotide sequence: TGCGCCAGCAGCTTGGGACAGGGGGCCGATGAGCAGTACTTC.

The CDR3 nucleotides read TGTGCCTGGAGTGAAAGTTGGGACATGGGTGGCTACACCTTC. This translates into CAWSESWDMGGYTF. This sequence joins TRBV30 and TRBJ1-2; D is perhaps TRBD1 (6 bases). V lost 1 base and J lost 7, with 16 bases in between. Germline values: CDR1 GTSNPN, CDR2 SVGIG (reference sequence). The CDR3 runs 14 residues.

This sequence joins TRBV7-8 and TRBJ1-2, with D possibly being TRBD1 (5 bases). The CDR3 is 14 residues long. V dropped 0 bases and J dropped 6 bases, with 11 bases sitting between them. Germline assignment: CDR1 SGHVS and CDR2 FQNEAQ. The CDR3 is CASSLAVRGDGYTF. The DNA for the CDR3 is TGTGCCAGCAGCTTAGCGGTAAGGGGAGATGGCTACACCTTC.

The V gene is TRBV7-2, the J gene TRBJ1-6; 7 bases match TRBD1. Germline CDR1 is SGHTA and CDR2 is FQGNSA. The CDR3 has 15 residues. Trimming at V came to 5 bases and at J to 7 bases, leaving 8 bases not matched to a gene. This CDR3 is CASSPSGTANSPLHF. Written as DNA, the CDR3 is TGTGCCAGCAGCCCGTCTGGGACAGCAAATTCACCCCTCCACTTT.

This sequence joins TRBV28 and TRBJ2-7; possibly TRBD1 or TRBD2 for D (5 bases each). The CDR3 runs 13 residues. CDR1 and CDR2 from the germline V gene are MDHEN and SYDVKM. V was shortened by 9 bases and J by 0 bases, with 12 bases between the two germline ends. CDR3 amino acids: CASTGTASYEQYF. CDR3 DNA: TGTGCCAGTACCGGGACCGCCTCCTACGAGCAGTACTTC.

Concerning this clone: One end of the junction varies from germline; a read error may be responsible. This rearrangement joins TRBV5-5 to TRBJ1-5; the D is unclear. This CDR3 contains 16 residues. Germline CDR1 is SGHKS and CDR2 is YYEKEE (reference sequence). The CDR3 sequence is CASSFFGGNGNQSQHF. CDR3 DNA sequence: TGTGCCAGCAGCTTCTTTGGAGGGAATGGCAATCAGTCCCAGCATTTT.

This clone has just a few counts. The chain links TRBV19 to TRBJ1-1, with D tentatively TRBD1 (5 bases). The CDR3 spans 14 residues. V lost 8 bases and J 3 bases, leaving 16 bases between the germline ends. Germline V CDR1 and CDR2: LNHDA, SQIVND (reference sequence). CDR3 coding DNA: TGTGCCAGTTCTAATGGGGCCCTAGACACTGAAGCTTTCTTT. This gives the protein CASSNGALDTEAFF.